The 5 T cell receptor beta chains given below trace back to one sample, sequenced in a study of human T cells and chemical hapten exposure. Using its own MiXCR run on the RACE reads, TCRdb lists one record per CDR3 protein. There are roughly 160,000 distinct CDR3 sequences in the sample; around 13% occur only once, and about 1.8% lies in the top ten. Regarding time point: patch test 1, 2 weeks after DPC sensitization. Noted treatment: therapeutic diphenylcyclopropenone sensitization with weekly scalp DPC. The material sequenced was whole blood, taken in connection with sensitization to the hapten diphenylcyclopropenone (DPC). The receptors stem from a woman in her 30s with alopecia areata. Some clones in this sample may be carry-over from other donors' samples.

Many counts were recorded for this clonotype. V gene TRBV12-3 or TRBV12-4 combines with J gene TRBJ2-3; D not resolved. V gave up 5 bases and J gave up 6 bases, with 12 bases separating them. This CDR3 contains 13 residues. CDR3 sequence (DNA): TGTGCCAGCAGTGCGATCGCTTGGGATACGCAGTATTTT. Its translation is CASSAIAWDTQYF.

This clonotype was counted a few times. CDR3 nucleotide sequence: TGTGCCAGCACCCGAGTAGACAGCTCCTACGAGCAGTACTTC. Residues: CASTRVDSSYEQYF. The chain carries TRBV6-1 and TRBJ2-7; D perhaps matches TRBD1 (5 bases). This CDR3 is 14 amino acids long. V shed 7 bases and J shed 0 bases, with 13 bases lying between them. Looked up from germline, CDR1 is MNHNS and CDR2 is SASEGT.

This rearrangement joins TRBV29-1 to TRBJ2-3, with D possibly TRBD1 on 5 matching bases. Trimming stripped 4 bases from V and 4 bases from J, with 12 bases between. CDR3 length: 13 amino acids. CDR1 SQVTM and CDR2 ANQGSEA come from the germline V gene. CDR3 amino acids: CSVGSRASDTQYF. Written as DNA, the CDR3 is TGCAGCGTTGGTTCCAGGGCTTCAGATACGCAGTATTTT.

The rearrangement joins TRBV27 to TRBJ2-7; D unresolved. CDR3 length: 13 residues. Germline CDR1 reads MNHEY; CDR2 reads SMNVEV (reference sequence). The V and J ends lost 2 bases and 7 bases respectively, with 12 bases between them. The CDR3 protein is CASSLMASREQYF. Here the CDR3 DNA reads TGTGCCAGCAGTTTAATGGCCTCTAGGGAGCAGTACTTC.

This clonotype has just a few counts. J is TRBJ1-1 and V is TRBV21-1; no DNA check was done on the table's D call, TRBD1. TRBV21-1 is tagged as a pseudogene. This CDR3 region has 12 residues. The DNA for the CDR3 is TGTGCCAGACAGGACCTCAACACTGAAGCTTTCTTT. It codes for CARQDLNTEAFF.